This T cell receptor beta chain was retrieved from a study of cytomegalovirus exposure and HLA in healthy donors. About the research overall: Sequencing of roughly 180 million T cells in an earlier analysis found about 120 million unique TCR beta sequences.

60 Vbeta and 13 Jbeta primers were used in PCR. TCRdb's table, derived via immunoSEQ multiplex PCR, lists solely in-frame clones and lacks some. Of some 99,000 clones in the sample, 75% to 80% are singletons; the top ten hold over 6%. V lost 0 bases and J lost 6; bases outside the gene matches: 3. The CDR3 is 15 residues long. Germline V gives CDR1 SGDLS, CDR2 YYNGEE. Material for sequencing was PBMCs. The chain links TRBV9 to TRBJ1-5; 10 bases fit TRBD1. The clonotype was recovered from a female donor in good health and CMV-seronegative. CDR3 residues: CASSVAGTGVQPQHF. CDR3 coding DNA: TGTGCCAGCAGCGTAGCCGGGACAGGGGTTCAGCCCCAGCATTTT.